The 25 T cell receptor beta chains reported below all come from one sample, sequenced in a study of cytomegalovirus exposure and HLA in healthy donors. Repertoires were generated with immunoSEQ multiplex PCR, while TCRdb's copy carries only in-frame clones and drops some. Here the sample spans 45,000 to 70,000 clones, roughly 90% being singletons. The sequenced sample consisted of PBMCs. These receptors were taken from a young man in good health and CMV-seronegative.

The chain joins TRBV12-5 to TRBJ2-1; 9 bases match TRBD2. CDR3 length: 15 residues. V gave up 2 bases and J gave up 6 bases; unmatched junction bases: 5. Per the germline V gene, CDR1 is LGHNT and CDR2 is FRNRAP. The CDR3, as DNA: TGTGCTAGTGGTTTGCGGCCAGCGGGAGGCAATGAGCAGTTCTTC. It encodes CASGLRPAGGNEQFF.

The V gene is TRBV9, the J gene TRBJ2-7; D not resolved. From germline, CDR1 is SGDLS and CDR2 YYNGEE. The CDR3 extends over 15 amino acids. V was pared by 3 bases and J by 7 bases, with 20 bases between. The CDR3 sequence is CASSASRGSLGEQYF. The CDR3 bases are TGTGCCAGCAGCGCCTCTCGTGGTAGCCTTGGGGAGCAGTACTTC.

This clone turned up a few times. This sequence joins TRBV30 and TRBJ1-4; 8 nucleotides match TRBD1. This CDR3 comprises 15 residues. Trimming at V came to 3 bases and at J to 6 bases, leaving 9 bases not matched to a gene. Germline assignment: CDR1 GTSNPN and CDR2 SVGIG (reference sequence). This CDR3 reads CAWSQGGQGYEKLFF. DNA of the CDR3: TGTGCCTGGAGCCAGGGCGGACAGGGCTATGAAAAACTGTTTTTT.

On this clone: At one of its ends the junction is not consistent with the germline gene, which may arise from a read error. This chain links TRBV7-7 with TRBJ2-5; 7 bases map to TRBD1. Germline V gene lookup returns CDR1 SSHAT and CDR2 FNYEAQ (reference sequence). This CDR3 region has 15 residues. The CDR3 region is CASSLTGALQETQYF. For the CDR3, the DNA is TGTGCTAGCAGCTTAACAGGGGCACTCCAAGAGACCCAGTACTTC.

V and J are TRBV2 and TRBJ1-2; possible D gene TRBD1, 6 bases. The CDR3 totals 14 residues. Trimming took off 6 bases at V and 4 bases at J, with 15 bases between the two ends. The V gene's germline CDR1 is SNHLY and CDR2 FYNNEI. CDR3 residues: CASRLDAGVYGYTF. CDR3 DNA sequence: TGTGCCAGCAGGCTAGACGCAGGGGTCTATGGCTACACCTTC.

This chain links TRBV2 with TRBJ2-7; a weak D match, TRBD2 (6 bases). Per germline, CDR1 SNHLY and CDR2 FYNNEI. Trimming took off 4 bases at V and 4 bases at J, with 11 bases between the two ends. The CDR3 length is 13 residues. The CDR3 sequence: CASSGNAGYEQYF. Here the CDR3 DNA reads TGTGCCAGCAGTGGAAATGCGGGGTACGAGCAGTACTTC.

V and J are TRBV5-1 and TRBJ1-1; no firm D call. V was clipped by 5 bases and J by 2 bases, with 19 bases between them. CDR3 length equals 16 residues. Germline CDR1 is SGHRS and CDR2 is YFSETQ. CDR3: CASRTGGGRANTEAFF. CDR3 nucleotides: TGCGCCAGCAGAACCGGTGGTGGGAGAGCCAACACTGAAGCTTTCTTT.

This chain connects TRBV19 to TRBJ2-3, with 13 bases lining up with TRBD2. There are 16 residues in the CDR3. Germline CDR1 and CDR2: LNHDA and SQIVND (reference sequence). With 4 bases clipped from V and 2 bases from J, the junction kept 3 bases outside the gene matches. As DNA, the CDR3 is TGTGCCAGTAGTACCGGACTAGCGGGAGCCACAGATACGCAGTATTTT. Translation gives CASSTGLAGATDTQYF. Together with reference TRBV19 and TRBJ2-3, the CDR3 gives the full variable domain: DGGITQSPKYLFRKEGQNVTLSCEQNLNHDAMYWYRQDPGQGLRLIYYSQIVNDFQKGDIAEGYSVSREKKESFPLTVTSAQKNPTAFYLCASSTGLAGATDTQYFGPGTRLTVL.

V gene TRBV4-1 combines with J gene TRBJ2-1; D may be TRBD1 (6 bases). V was pared by 4 bases and J by 2 bases, with 12 bases between. From germline, CDR1 is MGHRA and CDR2 YSYEKL. The CDR3 loop spans 15 amino acids. The chain's CDR3 is CASSPWTVTYNEQFF. The CDR3 DNA is TGCGCCAGCAGCCCGTGGACAGTTACCTACAATGAGCAGTTCTTC.

A note on this clone: This same CDR3 is encoded by further DNA sequences in the sample. The chain links TRBV7-2 to TRBJ2-1, with 7 bases aligning to TRBD2. Looked up from germline, CDR1 is SGHTA and CDR2 is FQGNSA. The CDR3 runs to 15 residues. The V segment lost 1 base and the J segment 2 bases; nucleotides outside the gene matches: 2. The CDR3 DNA is TGTGCCAGCAGCTTAGTTGCGGGAGCCTACAATGAGCAGTTCTTC. Amino acids: CASSLVAGAYNEQFF.

V and J are TRBV7-9 and TRBJ2-3; perhaps TRBD2 as D (6 bases). This CDR3 has 16 amino acids. Trimming cost V 5 bases and J 1 base, with 16 bases left between them. Germline CDR1 and CDR2: SEHNR and FQNEAQ (reference sequence). This CDR3 is CASSPKRADRTDTQYF. In DNA form, the CDR3 reads TGTGCCAGCAGCCCCAAGCGGGCAGACCGCACAGATACGCAGTATTTT.

The rearrangement joins TRBV27 to TRBJ2-1; 9 bases are shared with TRBD2. The CDR3 consists of 14 residues. Germline V gene lookup returns CDR1 MNHEY and CDR2 SMNVEV (reference sequence). V lost 7 bases and J lost 3; bases outside the gene matches: 4. CDR3 in DNA: TGTGCCAGCATGCGGGAGGGCCTCTACAATGAGCAGTTCTTC. Residues: CASMREGLYNEQFF.

V gene TRBV4-1 combines with J gene TRBJ2-7; 8 positions agree with TRBD1. CDR3 length: 17 amino acids. Germline CDR1 is MGHRA and CDR2 is YSYEKL. V shed 0 bases and J 4 bases; nucleotides not matched to a gene: 11. Here the CDR3 reads CASSQDYRTGIPYEQYF. The CDR3 region has the DNA TGCGCCAGCAGCCAAGACTACCGGACAGGGATCCCTTACGAGCAGTACTTC.

V is TRBV30 and J is TRBJ1-4, with D possibly being TRBD1 (6 bases). Germline V gene lookup returns CDR1 GTSNPN and CDR2 SVGIG (reference sequence). The CDR3 has 14 amino acids. V was trimmed by 0 bases and J by 8 bases, leaving 13 bases between them. In DNA, the CDR3 is TGTGCCTGGAGTGTAGGGGGGGAGTACGAAAAACTGTTTTTT. Protein: CAWSVGGEYEKLFF.

The chain recombines TRBV6-1 with TRBJ2-7; 9 nucleotides agree with TRBD1. J was trimmed by 4 bases and V by 8 bases; bases with no gene match: 6. The length of the CDR3 is 13 residues. Germline CDR1 is MNHNS and CDR2 is SASEGT. Here the CDR3 DNA reads TGTGCCAGCGGCCGGGACAGGGAGTACGAGCAGTACTTC. This codes for CASGRDREYEQYF.

There are a few counts of this clone. V usage is TRBV18 and J usage is TRBJ2-3; TRBD2 agrees at 11 bases. The CDR3 totals 15 residues. Germline-derived CDR1 and CDR2 are KGHSH and LQKENI. V lost 3 bases, J lost 6 bases, and 5 bases stayed unmatched. CDR3 nucleotide sequence: TGTGCCAGCTCACCGGCACTAGCGGGAGACGATACGCAGTATTTT. This encodes CASSPALAGDDTQYF.

The chain carries TRBV10-1 and TRBJ1-2; D ambiguous. The CDR3 is made up of 11 amino acids. CDR1 WNHNN and CDR2 SYGVQD come from the germline V gene (reference sequence). V gave up 4 bases and J gave up 7 bases, with 7 bases separating them. CDR3 nucleotides: TGCGCCAGCAGTGGCGGGGTTGGCTACACCTTC. Its translation is CASSGGVGYTF.

This chain uses TRBV6-1 with TRBJ2-5, with 12 bases matching TRBD2. The CDR3 is 15 residues long. V lost 2 bases to trimming and J lost 2 bases; unmatched junction nucleotides: 0. Looked up from germline, CDR1 is MNHNS and CDR2 is SASEGT. The CDR3 coding sequence is TGTGCCAGCAGTGAACTAGCGGGAGGGCAAGAGACCCAGTACTTC. Translated: CASSELAGGQETQYF.

This clone was observed a few times. This chain links TRBV27 with TRBJ1-1; D remains unclear. V was cut by 6 bases and J by 4 bases, with 9 bases left in between. Germline V gives CDR1 MNHEY, CDR2 SMNVEV (reference sequence). The CDR3 has 12 residues. CDR3 bases: TGTGCCAGCAGGGAGGGAGCCACTGAAGCTTTCTTT. This codes for CASREGATEAFF.

The chain links TRBV27 to TRBJ1-2; D is unclear. The germline V gene has CDR1 MNHEY and CDR2 SMNVEV (reference sequence). CDR3 length: 15 amino acids. V dropped 6 bases and J dropped 1 base, with 15 bases sitting between them. Written as DNA, the CDR3 is TGTGCCAGCAGCAAAACCCTCACAAATAACTATGGCTACACCTTC. This encodes CASSKTLTNNYGYTF.

This clone was seen just once. The chain couples TRBV2 to TRBJ1-1, with a weak D call TRBD1 (6 bases). The V end lost 8 bases, the J end lost 1 base, and 11 bases lay between the germline ends. CDR3 length: 13 residues. Germline CDR1 is SNHLY and CDR2 is FYNNEI. Here the CDR3 reads CASSGGTNTEAFF. The CDR3 DNA sequence: TGTGCCAGCTCTGGGGGCACGAACACTGAAGCTTTCTTT.

The chain carries TRBV5-4 and TRBJ2-1; 10 positions agree with TRBD1. CDR1 is SGHNT, CDR2 YYREEE, per germline (reference sequence). The junction had 11 bases not matched to a gene; V was cut back by 3 bases and J by 5 bases. There are 17 residues in the CDR3. CDR3 coding DNA: TGTGCCAGCAGCTATCTAACCGGGACAGGGGCCGACAATGAGCAGTTCTTC. It is translated as CASSYLTGTGADNEQFF.

The chain recombines TRBV18 with TRBJ1-5; TRBD1 agrees at 8 bases. From germline, CDR1 is KGHSH and CDR2 LQKENI. J gave up 4 bases and V 1 base, and 3 bases lay outside the gene matches. The CDR3 sequence is 15 residues long. The CDR3 DNA sequence: TGTGCCAGCTCACCACGACAGGGGAGGAATCAGCCCCAGCATTTT. Translating it yields CASSPRQGRNQPQHF.

The rearrangement links TRBV19 to TRBJ2-7, with 14 bases matching TRBD2. Germline V CDR1 and CDR2: LNHDA, SQIVND (reference sequence). CDR3 length: 14 amino acids. V gave up 8 bases and J gave up 4 bases; unmatched junction bases: 4. The CDR3 DNA sequence: TGTGCCAGTGGGACTAGCGGGAGTAGGTACGAGCAGTACTTC. Protein: CASGTSGSRYEQYF.

V and J are TRBV6-1 and TRBJ2-6; D is ambiguous. Germline CDR1 reads MNHNS; CDR2 reads SASEGT. The CDR3 is made up of 16 amino acids. V dropped 2 bases and J dropped 3 bases, with 11 bases sitting between them. The chain's CDR3 is CASSELPGRGANVLTF. Written as DNA, the CDR3 is TGTGCCAGCAGTGAATTACCCGGTCGTGGGGCCAACGTCCTGACTTTC.